Given below is one T cell receptor beta chain in context. Its antigen remains unidentified. Germline V gives CDR1 SNHLY, CDR2 FYNNEI. The CDR3 sequence is 14 residues long. V was clipped by 1 base and J by 3 bases, with 10 bases between them. At deep level, the assay was performed. TCRdb's table, derived via immunoSEQ multiplex PCR, lists solely in-frame clones and lacks some. In the table there are 2 million to 3 million clones, about 92% of which are singletons. The sample belongs to a study of shared clonotypes between healthy human individuals. Whole-study results and caveats: The four-donor shared clonotypes exceeded non-shared clonotypes in generation probability, with non-shared ones scoring lower.

CD45RA+ naive and CD45RA-negative memory subsets were separated from CD4+ cells. The origin of this receptor is a man between 18 and 35 years old in good health. Sample: naive CD4+ T cells sorted from blood. Subset noted: CD45RA+ positively selected. The chain employs TRBV2 and TRBJ2-7; perhaps D is TRBD1 or TRBD2 (5 bases each). The DNA for the CDR3 is TGTGCCAGCAGTGAAGTGGGGGATTACTACGAGCAGTACTTC. Amino acid sequence: CASSEVGDYYEQYF.